Only one count was recorded for the clone carrying this TCR beta chain. Its antigen is still unknown. The data are from a study of shared clonotypes between healthy human individuals. Study at large: Per donor, three plates held CD4 naive cells, three held CD4 memory, two held CD8 naive and one held CD8 memory.

General study findings and limits: On the whole, naive subsets had larger estimated richness than memory subsets had. Unshared clonotypes carried lower generation probabilities than those common to all four donors.

The sorted-subset replicate PCRs were given about 200 ng DNA, which is 30,000 or so T cell genomes. The method was immunoSEQ multiplex PCR; TCRdb's version includes in-frame clones alone and lacks a portion of them. The sample includes roughly 2 million clones, over 85% of them seen just once. Sequenced input: naive CD4+ T cells sorted from blood. Subset indicated: CD45RA+ positively selected. This TCR was sampled from a man aged 18 to 29 in good health.

Here the CDR3 DNA reads TGTGCCAGTTCCTCACCTACAGATCCTGGCGAGCAGTACTTC. Protein sequence: CASSSPTDPGEQYF. The rearrangement joins TRBV28 to TRBJ2-7; D not resolved. Germline CDR1 and CDR2: MDHEN and SYDVKM. The length of the CDR3 is 14 residues. The ends were cut back, 9 bases at V and 6 bases at J, with 21 bases in the middle.